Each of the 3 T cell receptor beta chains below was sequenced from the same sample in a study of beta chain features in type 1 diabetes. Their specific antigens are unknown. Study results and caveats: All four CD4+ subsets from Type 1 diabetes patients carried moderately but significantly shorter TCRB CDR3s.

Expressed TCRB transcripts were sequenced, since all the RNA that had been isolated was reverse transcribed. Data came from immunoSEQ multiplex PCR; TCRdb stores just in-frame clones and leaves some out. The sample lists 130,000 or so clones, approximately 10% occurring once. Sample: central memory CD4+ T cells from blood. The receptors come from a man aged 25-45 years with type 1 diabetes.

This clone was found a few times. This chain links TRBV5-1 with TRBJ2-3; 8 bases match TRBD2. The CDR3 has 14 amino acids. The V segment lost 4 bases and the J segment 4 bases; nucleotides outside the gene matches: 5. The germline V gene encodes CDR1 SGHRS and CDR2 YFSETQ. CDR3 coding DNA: TGCGCCAGCAGCCGGGACGGGGGGGCAGATACGCAGTATTTT. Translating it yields CASSRDGGADTQYF.

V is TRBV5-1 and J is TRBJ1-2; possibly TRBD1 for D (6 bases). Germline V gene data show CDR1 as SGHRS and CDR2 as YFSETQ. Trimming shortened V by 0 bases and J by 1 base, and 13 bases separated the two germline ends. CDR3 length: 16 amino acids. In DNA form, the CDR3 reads TGCGCCAGCAGCTTGGTTTCGGGACATCATAACTATGGCTACACCTTC. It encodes CASSLVSGHHNYGYTF.

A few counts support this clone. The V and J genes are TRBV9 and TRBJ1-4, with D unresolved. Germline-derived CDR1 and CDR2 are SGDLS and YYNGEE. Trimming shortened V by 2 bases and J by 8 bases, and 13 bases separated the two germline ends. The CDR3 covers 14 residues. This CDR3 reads CASSVSDGREKLFF. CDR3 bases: TGTGCCAGCAGCGTCTCAGATGGGAGGGAAAAACTGTTTTTT. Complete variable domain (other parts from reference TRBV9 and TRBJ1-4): DSGVTQTPKHLITATGQRVTLRCSPRSGDLSVYWYQQSLDQGLQFLIQYYNGEERAKGNILERFSAQQFPDLHSELNLSSLELGDSALYFCASSVSDGREKLFFGSGTQLSVL.